This TCR beta chain derives from a study of graft-versus-host responses after intestinal transplantation. As for the study in general: Once they had received anti-thymocyte globulin induction, all recipients took tacrolimus and steroids for 2 to 4 years. Study findings and constraints: Recipient bone marrow held GvH clones, some seen earlier in ileum or blood. Early after transplant, HvG clones declined as circulating GvH clones peaked. Some patients had graft-donor T cell macrochimerism. In their allografts, the ratios of graft-versus-host to host-versus-graft T cell clones were high.

Germline V gene sequence: CDR1 ENHRY, CDR2 SYGVKD. CDR3 length: 12 residues. V shed 5 bases and J shed 3 bases, with 8 bases lying between them. Points on this clone: Its target is not known.

TCRdb keeps only in-frame clones here, not all; method: immunoSEQ multiplex PCR. The sample has about 88,000 clones, around 90% seen once; the top ten hold about 0.38%. The material sequenced was unstimulated CD4+ T cells sorted from spleen or lymph node cells, taken before transplant. The clonotype was recovered from a human donor who was the organ donor for an intestinal transplant. V gene TRBV10-3 combines with J gene TRBJ2-7, with D uncertain. DNA of the CDR3: TGTGCCATCAGTACGTCCTACTACGAGCAGTACTTC. Translating gives CAISTSYYEQYF.